This entry concerns a single T cell receptor (beta chain). What it recognizes is unknown. The record originates from a study of OX40 agonist ivuxolimab in advanced cancers. Study-level results: At doses 0.1 to 3.0 mg/kg, CD4+ and CD8+ clones expanded. There were, on average, more expanded clones in CD8+ T cells than in CD4+. Certain nonresponding patients likewise had low normalized T-cell clonal expansion.

Some clones are missing from TCRdb's copy, which holds only in-frame ones; the method was immunoSEQ multiplex PCR. Here the sample spans roughly 50,000 clones, approximately 83% being singletons. CDR3 size: 15 residues. The V end lost 0 bases, the J end lost 2 bases, and 10 bases lay between the germline ends. Germline values: CDR1 SGHRS, CDR2 YFSETQ. The receptor was isolated from an adult with an advanced solid tumor such as melanoma, head and neck, liver or kidney cancer. Material: CD4+ or CD8+ T cells sorted from blood, obtained in a trial of the OX40 agonist ivuxolimab. This chain connects TRBV5-1 to TRBJ2-3; possibly TRBD1 for D (5 bases). This CDR3 reads CASSLGQHFTDTQYF. CDR3 DNA: TGCGCCAGCAGCTTGGGACAGCATTTCACAGATACGCAGTATTTT.